What follows are 11 T cell receptor beta chains derived from one specimen sequenced in a study of blood T cell repertoires in COVID-19. Measured with immunoSEQ multiplex PCR; TCRdb has only the in-frame clones, and not every one. The sample records about 100,000 clones, about 88% being singletons. The sequenced material came from peripheral blood. Every receptor here comes from a human donor in a cohort sampled during active COVID-19.

This rearrangement joins TRBV29-1 to TRBJ2-7, with 9 nucleotides matching TRBD2. This CDR3 has 14 residues. CDR1 and CDR2 (germline): SQVTM, ANQGSEA. The V segment lost 3 bases and the J segment 2 bases; nucleotides outside the gene matches: 5. The CDR3 nucleotides read TGCAGCGTTGAGGAGACTAGCGGAACCTACGAGCAGTACTTC. Its protein is CSVEETSGTYEQYF.

This clone was observed a single time. The rearrangement joins TRBV6-4 to TRBJ1-1, with TRBD1 matching over 8 bases. There are 12 residues in the CDR3. CDR1 is MRHNA, CDR2 SNTAGT, per germline. Trimming at V came to 1 base and at J to 8 bases, leaving 0 bases not matched to a gene. The CDR3 coding sequence is TGTGCCAGCAGTGACTGGACAGGGGAAGCTTTCTTT. Translation gives CASSDWTGEAFF.

The J gene is TRBJ2-5, the V gene TRBV6-2 or TRBV6-3; no reliable D call. CDR3 length equals 15 residues. Deletions cut 6 bases from V and 0 bases from J, with 14 bases between. CDR1 and CDR2 from the germline V gene are MNHEY and SVGEGT. This chain's CDR3 is CASSPQRSYQETQYF. Here the CDR3 DNA reads TGTGCCAGCAGCCCACAAAGATCGTACCAAGAGACCCAGTACTTC.

The rearrangement links TRBV3-1 (or the pseudogene TRBV3-2) to TRBJ2-7; D possibly corresponds to TRBD1 (7 bases). Germline values: CDR1 LGHDT, CDR2 YNNKEL (reference sequence). Trimming left V 4 bases short and J 6 bases short, with 13 bases between. The CDR3 is 13 residues long. The CDR3 loop is CASSRQGGGEQYF. The CDR3 bases are TGTGCCAGCAGCCGACAGGGAGGAGGCGAGCAGTACTTC.

The rearrangement links TRBV7-9 to TRBJ1-3; D is unclear. The length of the CDR3 is 16 residues. CDR1 is SEHNR and CDR2 is FQNEAQ in the germline V gene (reference sequence). V lost 1 base and J 0 bases, leaving 10 bases between the germline ends. This CDR3 reads CASSLVVGSSGNTIYF. The CDR3, as DNA: TGTGCCAGCAGCTTAGTGGTCGGGAGCTCTGGAAACACCATATATTTT.

The chain has TRBV28 and TRBJ2-7; 10 nucleotides agree with TRBD1. Per the germline V gene, CDR1 is MDHEN and CDR2 is SYDVKM. This CDR3 has 17 residues. V was pared by 5 bases and J by 5 bases, with 15 bases of the junction left unmatched. Written as DNA, the CDR3 is TGTGCCAGCAGTCCCAGACAGGGGGCGCCGGGTATCAACGAGCAGTACTTC. It translates to CASSPRQGAPGINEQYF.

J is TRBJ2-5 and V is TRBV6-5; D remains unclear. CDR3 length: 12 amino acids. Germline lookup yields CDR1 MNHEY and CDR2 SVGAGI. V lost 8 bases and J lost 0, with 7 bases in between. Written as DNA, the CDR3 is TGTGCCAGCTTGAGGTACCAAGAGACCCAGTACTTC. This sequence encodes CASLRYQETQYF.

This chain connects TRBV28 to TRBJ2-7; the match to TRBD1 covers 8 bases. With V trimmed by 6 bases and J by 6 bases, 7 bases remained unmatched. CDR1 is MDHEN and CDR2 is SYDVKM in the germline V gene. The CDR3 is 13 amino acids. In DNA form, the CDR3 reads TGTGCCAGCAGGCCGGGACAGGAGATCGAGCAGTACTTC. Translating gives CASRPGQEIEQYF.

The chain combines TRBV9 with TRBJ2-3; the D gene is possibly TRBD1 (6 bases). The CDR3 covers 17 residues. V lost 3 bases to trimming and J lost 4 bases, with 21 bases between them. Germline V gene data show CDR1 as SGDLS and CDR2 as YYNGEE. The CDR3 region has the DNA TGTGCCAGCAGCGCAACGATCGGGACAAGACAATCAGATACGCAGTATTTT. Its protein product is CASSATIGTRQSDTQYF.

The chain employs TRBV29-1 and TRBJ2-5; 10 nucleotides agree with TRBD2. J gave up 7 bases and V 8 bases, and 4 bases lay outside the gene matches. Germline V gives CDR1 SQVTM, CDR2 ANQGSEA. The CDR3 length is 11 residues. CDR3 sequence (DNA): TGCAGCTATTCTAGCGGGGGGACCCAGTACTTC. Translation: CSYSSGGTQYF.

V and J are TRBV2 and TRBJ1-1; D might be TRBD1 (6 bases). Trimming took off 8 bases at V and 1 base at J, with 11 bases between the two ends. Germline V gene lookup returns CDR1 SNHLY and CDR2 FYNNEI. This CDR3 is built from 13 residues. For the CDR3, the DNA is TGTGCCAGCGCGGGGGGCGCGAACACTGAAGCTTTCTTT. This translates into CASAGGANTEAFF.